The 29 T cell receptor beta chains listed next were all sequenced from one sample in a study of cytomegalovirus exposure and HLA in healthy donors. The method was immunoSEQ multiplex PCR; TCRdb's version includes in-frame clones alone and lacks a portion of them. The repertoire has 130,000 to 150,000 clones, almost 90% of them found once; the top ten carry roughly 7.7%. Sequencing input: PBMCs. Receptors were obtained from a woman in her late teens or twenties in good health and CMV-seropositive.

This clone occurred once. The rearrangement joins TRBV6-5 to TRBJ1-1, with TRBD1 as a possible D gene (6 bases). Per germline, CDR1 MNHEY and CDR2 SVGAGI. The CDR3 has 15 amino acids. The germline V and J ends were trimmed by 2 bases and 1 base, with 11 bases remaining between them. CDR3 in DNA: TGTGCCAGCAGTTACCCGGACAGCACGAACACTGAAGCTTTCTTT. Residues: CASSYPDSTNTEAFF.

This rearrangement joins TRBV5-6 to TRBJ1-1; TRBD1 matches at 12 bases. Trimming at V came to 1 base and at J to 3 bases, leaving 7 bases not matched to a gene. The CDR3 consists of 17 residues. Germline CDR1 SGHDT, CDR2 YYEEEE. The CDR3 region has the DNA TGTGCCAGCAGCTTGAAAGGGACAGGGGGCCCGGACACTGAAGCTTTCTTT. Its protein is CASSLKGTGGPDTEAFF.

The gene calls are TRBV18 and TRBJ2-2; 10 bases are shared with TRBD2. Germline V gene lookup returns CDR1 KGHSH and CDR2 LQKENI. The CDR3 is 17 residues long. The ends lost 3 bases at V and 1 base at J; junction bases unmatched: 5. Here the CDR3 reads CASSPLSGRLNTGELFF. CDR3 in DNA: TGTGCCAGCTCACCGCTTAGCGGGAGGTTGAACACCGGGGAGCTGTTTTTT.

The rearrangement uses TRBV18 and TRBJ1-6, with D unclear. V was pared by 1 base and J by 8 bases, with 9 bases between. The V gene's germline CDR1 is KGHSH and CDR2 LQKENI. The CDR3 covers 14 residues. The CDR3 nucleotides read TGTGCCAGCTCACCACGAGGGAAGGATTCACCCCTCCACTTT. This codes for CASSPRGKDSPLHF.

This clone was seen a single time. CDR3: CASSLDGAAYNEQFF. Written as DNA, the CDR3 is TGTGCCAGCAGCTTAGATGGAGCAGCTTACAATGAGCAGTTCTTC. This sequence joins TRBV11-3 and TRBJ2-1; no clear D. The CDR3 extends over 15 amino acids. Germline values: CDR1 SGHNT, CDR2 YENEEA. V shed 0 bases and J shed 4 bases, with 10 bases lying between them.

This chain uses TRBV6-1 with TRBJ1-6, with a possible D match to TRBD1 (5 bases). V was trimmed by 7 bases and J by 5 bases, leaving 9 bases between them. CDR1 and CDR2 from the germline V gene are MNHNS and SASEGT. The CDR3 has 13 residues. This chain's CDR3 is CASTQGNNSPLHF. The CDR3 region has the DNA TGTGCCAGCACCCAGGGAAATAATTCACCCCTCCACTTT.

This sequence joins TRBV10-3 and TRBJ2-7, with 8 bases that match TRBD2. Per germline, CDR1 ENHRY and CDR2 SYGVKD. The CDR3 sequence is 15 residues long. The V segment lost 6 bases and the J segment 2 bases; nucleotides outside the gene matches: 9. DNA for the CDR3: TGTGCCATCAGCGTGGTGCTAGCGGGCGCCTACGAGCAGTACTTC. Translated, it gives CAISVVLAGAYEQYF.

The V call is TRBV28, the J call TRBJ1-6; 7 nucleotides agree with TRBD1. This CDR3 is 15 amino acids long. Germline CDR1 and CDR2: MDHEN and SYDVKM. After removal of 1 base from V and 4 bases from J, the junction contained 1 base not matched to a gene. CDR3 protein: CASSLSGQYNSPLHF. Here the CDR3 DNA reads TGTGCCAGCAGTTTATCGGGACAGTATAATTCACCCCTCCACTTT.

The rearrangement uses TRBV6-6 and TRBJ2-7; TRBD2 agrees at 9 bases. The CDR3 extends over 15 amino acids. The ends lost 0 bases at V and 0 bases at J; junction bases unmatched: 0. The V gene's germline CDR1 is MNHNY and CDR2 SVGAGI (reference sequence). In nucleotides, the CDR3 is TGTGCCAGCAGTTACTCGCGGGGGGGCTCCTACGAGCAGTACTTC. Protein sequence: CASSYSRGGSYEQYF.

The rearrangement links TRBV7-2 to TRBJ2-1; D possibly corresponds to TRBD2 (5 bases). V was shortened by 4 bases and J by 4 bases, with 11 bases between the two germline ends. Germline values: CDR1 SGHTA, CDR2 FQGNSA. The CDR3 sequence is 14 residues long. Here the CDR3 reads CASSSEGGYNEQFF. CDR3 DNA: TGTGCCAGCAGCTCAGAGGGTGGTTACAATGAGCAGTTCTTC.

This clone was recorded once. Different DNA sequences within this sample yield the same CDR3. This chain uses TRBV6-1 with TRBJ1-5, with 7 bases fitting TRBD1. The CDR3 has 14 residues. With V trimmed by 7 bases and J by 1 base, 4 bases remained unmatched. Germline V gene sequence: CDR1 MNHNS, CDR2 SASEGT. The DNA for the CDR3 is TGTGCCAGCAATCCGACAGGGAGCAATCAGCCCCAGCATTTT. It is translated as CASNPTGSNQPQHF.

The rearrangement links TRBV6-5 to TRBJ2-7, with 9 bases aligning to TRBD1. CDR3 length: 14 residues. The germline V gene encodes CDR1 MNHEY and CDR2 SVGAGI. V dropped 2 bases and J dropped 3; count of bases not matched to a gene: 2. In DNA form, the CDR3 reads TGTGCCAGCAGTTACGACAGGGGGGTCTACGAGCAGTACTTC. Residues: CASSYDRGVYEQYF.

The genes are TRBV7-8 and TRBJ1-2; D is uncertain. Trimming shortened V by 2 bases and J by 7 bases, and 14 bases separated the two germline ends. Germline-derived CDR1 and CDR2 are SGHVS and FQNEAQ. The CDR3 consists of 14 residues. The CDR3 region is CASSLSSSSLGYTF. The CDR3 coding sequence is TGTGCCAGCAGCTTAAGTTCGTCATCACTTGGCTACACCTTC.

CDR3 loop: CASSVDRGIEETQYF. The CDR3 coding sequence is TGTGCCAGCAGCGTTGACAGGGGGATTGAGGAGACCCAGTACTTC. The chain joins TRBV5-6 to TRBJ2-5; 9 positions agree with TRBD1. Per germline, CDR1 SGHDT and CDR2 YYEEEE. This CDR3 is built from 15 residues. V was clipped by 4 bases and J by 5 bases; unmatched bases: 9.

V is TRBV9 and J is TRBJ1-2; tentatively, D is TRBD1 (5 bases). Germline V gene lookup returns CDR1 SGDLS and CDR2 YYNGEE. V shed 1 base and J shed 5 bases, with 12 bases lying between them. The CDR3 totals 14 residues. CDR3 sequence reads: CASSVTGQGYGYTF. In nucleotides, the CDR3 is TGTGCCAGCAGCGTAACTGGACAAGGGTATGGCTACACCTTC.

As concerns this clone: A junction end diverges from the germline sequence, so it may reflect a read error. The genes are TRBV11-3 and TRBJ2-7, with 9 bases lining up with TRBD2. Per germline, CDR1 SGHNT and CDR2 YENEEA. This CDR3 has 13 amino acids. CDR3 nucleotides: TGTGCCAGCAGCTTATTTAGGCGGGAGGGCGGTCTCTTC. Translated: CASSLFRREGGLF.

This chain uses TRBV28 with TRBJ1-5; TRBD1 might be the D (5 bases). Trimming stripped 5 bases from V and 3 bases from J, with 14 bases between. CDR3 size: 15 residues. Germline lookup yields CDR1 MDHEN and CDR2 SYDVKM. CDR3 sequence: CASSLPKGHNQPQHF. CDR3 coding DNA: TGTGCCAGCAGTCTACCAAAGGGGCACAATCAGCCCCAGCATTTT.

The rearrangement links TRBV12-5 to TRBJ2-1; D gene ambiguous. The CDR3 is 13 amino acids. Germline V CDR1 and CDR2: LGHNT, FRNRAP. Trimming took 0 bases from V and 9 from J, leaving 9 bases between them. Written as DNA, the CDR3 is TGTGCTAGTGGTTTGGTACCGAATAGTGAGCAGTTCTTC. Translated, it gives CASGLVPNSEQFF.

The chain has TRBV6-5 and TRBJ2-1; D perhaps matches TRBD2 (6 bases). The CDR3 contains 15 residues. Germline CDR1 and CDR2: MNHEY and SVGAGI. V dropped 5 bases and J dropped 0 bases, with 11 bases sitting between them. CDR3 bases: TGTGCCAGCAGTGACTATAGCGGCTCCTACAATGAGCAGTTCTTC. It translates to CASSDYSGSYNEQFF.

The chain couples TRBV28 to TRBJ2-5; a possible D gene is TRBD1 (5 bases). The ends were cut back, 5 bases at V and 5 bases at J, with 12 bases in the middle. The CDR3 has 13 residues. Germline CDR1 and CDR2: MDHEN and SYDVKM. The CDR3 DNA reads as TGTGCCAGCAGTGCCCCATACAGGGAGACCCAGTACTTC. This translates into CASSAPYRETQYF.

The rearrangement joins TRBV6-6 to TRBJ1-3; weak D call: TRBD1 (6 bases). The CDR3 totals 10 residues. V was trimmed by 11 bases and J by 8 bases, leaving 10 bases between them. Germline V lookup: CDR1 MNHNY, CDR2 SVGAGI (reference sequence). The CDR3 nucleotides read TGTGCCGCGGGGGGCGACACCATATATTTT. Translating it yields CAAGGDTIYF.

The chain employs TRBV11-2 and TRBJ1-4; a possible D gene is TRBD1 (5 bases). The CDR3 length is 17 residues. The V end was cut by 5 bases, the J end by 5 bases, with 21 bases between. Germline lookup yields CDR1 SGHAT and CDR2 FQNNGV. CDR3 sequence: CASSPQSPGQLNEKLFF. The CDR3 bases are TGTGCCAGCAGCCCTCAGTCCCCAGGGCAACTAAATGAAAAACTGTTTTTT.

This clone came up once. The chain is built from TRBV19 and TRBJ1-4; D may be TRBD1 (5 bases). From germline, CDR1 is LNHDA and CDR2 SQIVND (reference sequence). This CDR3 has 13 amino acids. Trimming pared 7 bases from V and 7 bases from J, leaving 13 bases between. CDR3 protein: CASTRDGGEKLFF. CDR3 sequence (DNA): TGTGCCAGTACGCGGGACGGCGGTGAAAAACTGTTTTTT.

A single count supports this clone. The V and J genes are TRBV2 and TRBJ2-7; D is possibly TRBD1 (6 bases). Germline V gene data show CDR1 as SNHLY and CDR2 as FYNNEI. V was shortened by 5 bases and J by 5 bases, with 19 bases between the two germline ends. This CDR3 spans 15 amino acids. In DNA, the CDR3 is TGTGCCAGCAGTTTTTTTCGGCAGGGGTCCCACGAGCAGTACTTC. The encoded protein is CASSFFRQGSHEQYF.

The CDR3 coding sequence is TGTGCCAGCAGCAAGGCGGGGGGAAATGAAAAACTGTTTTTT. Translation: CASSKAGGNEKLFF. The rearrangement joins TRBV5-6 to TRBJ1-4; tentative D call: TRBD1 (5 bases). This CDR3 is 14 amino acids long. Germline CDR1 reads SGHDT; CDR2 reads YYEEEE. The V and J ends lost 4 bases and 5 bases respectively, with 12 bases between them.

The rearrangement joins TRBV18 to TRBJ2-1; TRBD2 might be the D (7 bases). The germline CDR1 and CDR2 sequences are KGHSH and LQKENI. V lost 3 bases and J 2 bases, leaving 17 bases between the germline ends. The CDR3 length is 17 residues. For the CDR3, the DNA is TGTGCCAGCTCACCGACGGGGGGCACACGAACCTACAATGAGCAGTTCTTC. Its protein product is CASSPTGGTRTYNEQFF.

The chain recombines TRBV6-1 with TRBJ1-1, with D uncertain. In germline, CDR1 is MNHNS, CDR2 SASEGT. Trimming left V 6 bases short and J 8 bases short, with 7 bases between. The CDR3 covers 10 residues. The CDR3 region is CASRFSEAFF. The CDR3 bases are TGTGCCAGCAGGTTCTCCGAAGCTTTCTTT.

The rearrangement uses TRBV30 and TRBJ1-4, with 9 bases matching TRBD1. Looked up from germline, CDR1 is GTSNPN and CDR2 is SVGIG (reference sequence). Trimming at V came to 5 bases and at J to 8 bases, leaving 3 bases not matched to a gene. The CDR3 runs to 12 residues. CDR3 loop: CAWGQGSEKLFF. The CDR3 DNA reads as TGTGCCTGGGGACAGGGGTCGGAAAAACTGTTTTTT.

CDR3 coding DNA: TGTGCCAGCAGCTTAGAGGTCAAGGAGGGGTCGGGTGGCTACACCTTC. This codes for CASSLEVKEGSGGYTF. V usage is TRBV11-2 and J usage is TRBJ1-2, with a tentative D call TRBD1 (5 bases). The ends were cut back, 0 bases at V and 7 bases at J, with 18 bases in the middle. Germline V lookup: CDR1 SGHAT, CDR2 FQNNGV. This CDR3 comprises 16 residues.